This TCR beta chain was retrieved from a study of blood T cell repertoires in COVID-19. Germline V CDR1 and CDR2: SGHTA, FQGNSA. Between the trimmed V and J ends, which lost 1 base and 6 bases, there was a span of 13 bases. The CDR3 is 15 amino acids. Assay used: immunoSEQ multiplex PCR; TCRdb lists only in-frame clones, some missing. Of 180,000 or so clones listed, approximately 80% are singletons. The chain has TRBV7-2 and TRBJ1-5, with D perhaps matching TRBD1 (5 bases). The sample comprised PBMCs or T cells enriched from blood (not recorded which). The clonotype was recovered from a man aged 55 to 70 who had been exposed to COVID-19. The CDR3 region has the DNA TGTGCCAGCAGCTTAGGGGCCGCGGGGGGTCAGCCCCAGCATTTT. Encoded protein: CASSLGAAGGQPQHF.